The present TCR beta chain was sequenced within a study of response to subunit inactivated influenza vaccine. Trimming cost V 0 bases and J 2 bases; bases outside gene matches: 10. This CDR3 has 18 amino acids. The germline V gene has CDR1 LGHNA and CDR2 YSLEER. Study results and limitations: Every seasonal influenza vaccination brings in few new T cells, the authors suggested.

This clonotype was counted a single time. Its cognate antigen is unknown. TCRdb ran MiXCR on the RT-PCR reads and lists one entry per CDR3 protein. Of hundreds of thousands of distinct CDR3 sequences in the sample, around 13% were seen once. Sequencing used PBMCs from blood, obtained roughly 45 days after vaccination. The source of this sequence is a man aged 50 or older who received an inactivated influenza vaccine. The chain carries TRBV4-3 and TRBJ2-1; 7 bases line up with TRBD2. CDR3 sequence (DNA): TGCGCCAGCAGCCAAGATCATTTTGGGAGCGGGACCTACAATGAGCAGTTCTTC. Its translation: CASSQDHFGSGTYNEQFF.